The rows below give T cell receptor beta chains drawn from one sample of a study of neurological immune-mediated disorders. MiXCR, applied by TCRdb to the 5' RACE reads, yields one record per CDR3 protein. Of tens of thousands of distinct CDR3 sequences in the sample, 9.4% were seen once. Material for sequencing was PBMCs. All receptors come from a man aged 45-65 years in good health. Both conserved end residues are part of each CDR3. The order of the fields is J gene, D gene, V gene, clone size, CDR3 DNA, CDR3 protein. The D gene is left open where the match is weak. Only some rows state a clone size, as once, few, many or a class for expanded clones.

J gene: TRBJ2-5
D gene: TRBD2
V gene: TRBV29-1
clone size: many
CDR3 DNA: TGCAGCGTTGGAGCTAGCGGGATTGAGACCCAGTACTTC
CDR3 protein: CSVGASGIETQYF

J gene: TRBJ2-7
D gene: TRBD2
V gene: TRBV12-3/TRBV12-4
clone size: many
CDR3 DNA: TGTGCCAGCAGTCCGGGACTAAGCCTATCCTACGAGCAGTACTTC
CDR3 protein: CASSPGLSLSYEQYF

J gene: TRBJ1-1
D gene: -
V gene: TRBV6-1
clone size: few
CDR3 DNA: TGTGCCAGCAGTGGAAGACAGAGTCTTGAAGCTTTCTTT
CDR3 protein: CASSGRQSLEAFF

J gene: TRBJ2-7
D gene: TRBD1
V gene: TRBV25-1
clone size: many
CDR3 DNA: TGTGCCAGCAGCTGGACAGGGGGCCGGTACGAGCAGTACTTC
CDR3 protein: CASSWTGGRYEQYF

J gene: TRBJ1-2
D gene: -
V gene: TRBV6-2/TRBV6-3
clone size: many
CDR3 DNA: TGTGCCAGCAAGGCCGGGACGGACTATGGCTACACCTTC
CDR3 protein: CASKAGTDYGYTF

J gene: TRBJ1-6
D gene: -
V gene: TRBV5-1
clone size: many
CDR3 DNA: TGCGCCAGCAGCACCCGGGACGGACTGAATTCACCCCTCCACTTT
CDR3 protein: CASSTRDGLNSPLHF

J gene: TRBJ2-4
D gene: TRBD2
V gene: TRBV11-2
clone size: many
CDR3 DNA: TGTGCCAGCAGCTTACCTTGGACTAGCGGGAGGAACATTCAGTACTTC
CDR3 protein: CASSLPWTSGRNIQYF

J gene: TRBJ2-1
D gene: TRBD2
V gene: TRBV5-1
clone size: many
CDR3 DNA: TGCGCCAGCAGCTTGAGCCCCGGGACTAGCGGGAACAATGAGCAGTTCTTC
CDR3 protein: CASSLSPGTSGNNEQFF

J gene: TRBJ1-3
D gene: -
V gene: TRBV7-2
clone size: many
CDR3 DNA: TGTGCCAGCAGCCCAGAAGGGGGGCCGGGAAACACCATATATTTT
CDR3 protein: CASSPEGGPGNTIYF

J gene: TRBJ2-2
D gene: TRBD1
V gene: TRBV20-1
clone size: many
CDR3 DNA: TGCAGTGCTAGAAGATACAGGGACAGCACCGGGGAGCTGTTTTTT
CDR3 protein: CSARRYRDSTGELFF

J gene: TRBJ1-1
D gene: TRBD1
V gene: TRBV20-1
clone size: many
CDR3 DNA: TGCAGTGCTAGGGATAAACAGGGGGCTATTGATTTCTTT
CDR3 protein: CSARDKQGAIDFF

J gene: TRBJ2-1
D gene: -
V gene: TRBV20-1
clone size: few
CDR3 DNA: TGCAGTGCTAGACCTACGGGGAGAAATGAGCAGTTCTTC
CDR3 protein: CSARPTGRNEQFF

J gene: TRBJ1-2
D gene: -
V gene: TRBV2
clone size: many
CDR3 DNA: TGTGCCAGCAGTGCGGGGAACTATGGCTACACCTTC
CDR3 protein: CASSAGNYGYTF

J gene: TRBJ2-5
D gene: TRBD2
V gene: TRBV27
clone size: many
CDR3 DNA: TGTGCCAGCGGAAGAAAAGCGGGGCAAGAGACCCAGTACTTC
CDR3 protein: CASGRKAGQETQYF

J gene: TRBJ1-1
D gene: -
V gene: TRBV9
clone size: many
CDR3 DNA: TGTGCCAGCAGCGTAGAAGGGAACACTGAAGCTTTCTTT
CDR3 protein: CASSVEGNTEAFF

J gene: TRBJ2-5
D gene: TRBD2
V gene: TRBV20-1
clone size: many
CDR3 DNA: TGCAGTGCTGCCTCTAGCGGGGGAGCGGAGACCCAGTACTTC
CDR3 protein: CSAASSGGAETQYF

J gene: TRBJ2-3
D gene: TRBD2
V gene: TRBV29-1
clone size: many
CDR3 DNA: TGCAGCGCCCGGACTAGCGGCACAGATACGCAGTATTTT
CDR3 protein: CSARTSGTDTQYF

J gene: TRBJ2-5
D gene: -
V gene: TRBV2
clone size: many
CDR3 DNA: TGTGCCAGCAGTGGACCACGGGAGACCCAGTACTTC
CDR3 protein: CASSGPRETQYF

J gene: TRBJ1-2
D gene: TRBD1
V gene: TRBV6-5
clone size: -
CDR3 DNA: TGTGCCAGCAGAAGCGCAGCGACAGGGGGCGACGGCTATGGCTACACCTTC
CDR3 protein: CASRSAATGGDGYGYTF

J gene: TRBJ2-3
D gene: TRBD2
V gene: TRBV20-1
clone size: few
CDR3 DNA: TGCAGTGCTAGCGGGGGGGCCTGGGATACGCAGTATTTT
CDR3 protein: CSASGGAWDTQYF

J gene: TRBJ2-2
D gene: -
V gene: TRBV28
clone size: many
CDR3 DNA: TGTGCCAGCAGTTTCACAGGGAAGAGGGCCGGGGAGCTGTTTTTT
CDR3 protein: CASSFTGKRAGELFF

J gene: TRBJ2-3
D gene: -
V gene: TRBV5-1
clone size: many
CDR3 DNA: TGCGCCAGCAGCCCGGAGCCCCCCCGCACAGATACGCAGTATTTT
CDR3 protein: CASSPEPPRTDTQYF

J gene: TRBJ2-1
D gene: -
V gene: TRBV2
clone size: few
CDR3 DNA: TGTGCCAGCGCAAGGGGCACCTACAATGAGCAGTTCTTC
CDR3 protein: CASARGTYNEQFF

J gene: TRBJ2-1
D gene: TRBD2
V gene: TRBV24-1
clone size: many
CDR3 DNA: TGTGCCACCCGAGGGACTAGCGGGAGAATGAATGAGCAGTTCTTC
CDR3 protein: CATRGTSGRMNEQFF

J gene: TRBJ1-5
D gene: -
V gene: TRBV6-1
clone size: few
CDR3 DNA: TGTGCCAGCAGTGGACTTGAGCCCCAGCATTTT
CDR3 protein: CASSGLEPQHF

J gene: TRBJ1-3
D gene: -
V gene: TRBV3-1
clone size: many
CDR3 DNA: TGTGCCAGCAGCCAAGGATCGATTGGACACCACTCTGGAAACACCATATATTTT
CDR3 protein: CASSQGSIGHHSGNTIYF

J gene: TRBJ2-7
D gene: TRBD2
V gene: TRBV19
clone size: few
CDR3 DNA: TGTGCCAGTAGTATATCTTCCGGGGGGACCTACGAGCAGTACTTC
CDR3 protein: CASSISSGGTYEQYF

J gene: TRBJ2-3
D gene: -
V gene: TRBV7-2
clone size: many
CDR3 DNA: TGTGCCAGCAGCTTAGATCCACCAGCCACAGATACGCAGTATTTT
CDR3 protein: CASSLDPPATDTQYF

J gene: TRBJ2-7
D gene: TRBD2
V gene: TRBV9
clone size: many
CDR3 DNA: TGTGCCAGCAGCCCGGGACTAGTTAGTCTCTACGAGCAGTACTTC
CDR3 protein: CASSPGLVSLYEQYF

J gene: TRBJ1-3
D gene: -
V gene: TRBV5-1
clone size: many
CDR3 DNA: TGCGCCAGCAGCGAAGGGACATACTCTGGAAACACCATATATTTT
CDR3 protein: CASSEGTYSGNTIYF

J gene: TRBJ2-5
D gene: -
V gene: TRBV7-9
clone size: many
CDR3 DNA: TGTGCCAGCAGCTTAGACAACCAAGAGACCCAGTACTTC
CDR3 protein: CASSLDNQETQYF

J gene: TRBJ2-7
D gene: TRBD1
V gene: TRBV5-1
clone size: many
CDR3 DNA: TGCGCCAGCAGCTTGGGGGGACAGGGAGTGGACGAGCAGTACTTC
CDR3 protein: CASSLGGQGVDEQYF

J gene: TRBJ1-6
D gene: -
V gene: TRBV18
clone size: many
CDR3 DNA: TGTGCCAGCTCACCACCGAGCTCCTATAATTCACCCCTCCACTTT
CDR3 protein: CASSPPSSYNSPLHF

J gene: TRBJ2-5
D gene: TRBD2
V gene: TRBV20-1
clone size: many
CDR3 DNA: TGCAGTGCTGGACTAGCGGGAGTGGAGACCCAGTACTTC
CDR3 protein: CSAGLAGVETQYF

J gene: TRBJ2-2
D gene: -
V gene: TRBV7-3
clone size: -
CDR3 DNA: TGTGTCAGCAGCACCTACACCGGCGGGGAGCTGTTTTTT
CDR3 protein: CVSSTYTGGELFF

J gene: TRBJ2-1
D gene: TRBD2
V gene: TRBV5-1
clone size: many
CDR3 DNA: TGCGCCAGCAGCCCCCGACTAGCGGGACCCTACAATGAGCAGTTCTTC
CDR3 protein: CASSPRLAGPYNEQFF

J gene: TRBJ2-2
D gene: TRBD1
V gene: TRBV7-9
clone size: many
CDR3 DNA: TGTGCCAGCAGCCCCGGACAGGGGGCAGGCACCGGGGAGCTGTTTTTT
CDR3 protein: CASSPGQGAGTGELFF

J gene: TRBJ2-1
D gene: TRBD2
V gene: TRBV12-3/TRBV12-4
clone size: many
CDR3 DNA: TGTGCCAGCAGAGTTTCGGGACTAGCGGGAAACAATGAGCAGTTCTTC
CDR3 protein: CASRVSGLAGNNEQFF

J gene: TRBJ2-1
D gene: -
V gene: TRBV4-3
clone size: -
CDR3 DNA: TGCGCCAGCAGCCTCAACACCGGGACTTACTCCTACAATGAGCAGTTCTTC
CDR3 protein: CASSLNTGTYSYNEQFF

J gene: TRBJ2-1
D gene: -
V gene: TRBV7-2
clone size: -
CDR3 DNA: TGTGCCAGCAGCACACCGACCTTGAATGAGCAGTTCTTC
CDR3 protein: CASSTPTLNEQFF

J gene: TRBJ2-5
D gene: -
V gene: TRBV5-1
clone size: many
CDR3 DNA: TGCGCCAGCAGCTTGGGGGATAAGACCCAGTACTTC
CDR3 protein: CASSLGDKTQYF

J gene: TRBJ2-1
D gene: -
V gene: TRBV7-9
clone size: many
CDR3 DNA: TGTGCCAGCAGCTACACCGGAGCCCACAATGAGCAGTTCTTC
CDR3 protein: CASSYTGAHNEQFF

J gene: TRBJ2-2
D gene: -
V gene: TRBV3-1
clone size: many
CDR3 DNA: TGTGCCAGCAGCCAAAAAAGGACGGGGAACACCGGGGAGCTGTTTTTT
CDR3 protein: CASSQKRTGNTGELFF

J gene: TRBJ1-1
D gene: -
V gene: TRBV5-1
clone size: many
CDR3 DNA: TGCGCCAGCAGCTTGGAAGGGATTAGCACTGAAGCTTTCTTT
CDR3 protein: CASSLEGISTEAFF

J gene: TRBJ1-5
D gene: -
V gene: TRBV28
clone size: many
CDR3 DNA: TGTGCCAGCAGCCTAGGGTCGATCGGCAATCAGCCCCAGCATTTT
CDR3 protein: CASSLGSIGNQPQHF

J gene: TRBJ1-5
D gene: -
V gene: TRBV7-3
clone size: many
CDR3 DNA: TGTGCCAGCAGCCAAACACACAATCAGCCCCAGCATTTT
CDR3 protein: CASSQTHNQPQHF

J gene: TRBJ1-1
D gene: -
V gene: TRBV6-2/TRBV6-3
clone size: many
CDR3 DNA: TGTGCCAGCAGTTACCTTGGCCCCCGCACTGAAGCTTTCTTT
CDR3 protein: CASSYLGPRTEAFF

J gene: TRBJ2-7
D gene: -
V gene: TRBV29-1
clone size: -
CDR3 DNA: TGCAGCGTCTCCTTCGGCCCCAGGGCCGATTACGAGTATTACTTC
CDR3 protein: CSVSFGPRADYEYYF

J gene: TRBJ2-3
D gene: -
V gene: TRBV7-8
clone size: many
CDR3 DNA: TGTGCCAGCAGCAGCCAAGGGCCCCGACGAGATACGCAGTATTTT
CDR3 protein: CASSSQGPRRDTQYF

J gene: TRBJ2-5
D gene: TRBD2
V gene: TRBV10-2
clone size: many
CDR3 DNA: TGCGCCAGCACCCCCGGGAGGAAAGAGACCCAGTACTTC
CDR3 protein: CASTPGRKETQYF

J gene: TRBJ2-2
D gene: TRBD2
V gene: TRBV15
clone size: many
CDR3 DNA: TGTGCCACCAGCAGCGGACTAGCGGGGACCGGGGAGCTGTTTTTT
CDR3 protein: CATSSGLAGTGELFF

J gene: TRBJ2-7
D gene: -
V gene: TRBV27
clone size: many
CDR3 DNA: TGTGCCAGCAGTCTCCGGGATTCTACCTACGAGCAGTACTTC
CDR3 protein: CASSLRDSTYEQYF

J gene: TRBJ2-1
D gene: -
V gene: TRBV7-2
clone size: many
CDR3 DNA: TGTGCCAGCAGCTTAGGGGGTCTAGGAGACAATGAGCAGTTCTTC
CDR3 protein: CASSLGGLGDNEQFF

J gene: TRBJ2-5
D gene: TRBD2
V gene: TRBV20-1
clone size: many
CDR3 DNA: TGCAGTGCTAGCGTAGCGGGGGACCTCAGAGAGACCCAGTACTTC
CDR3 protein: CSASVAGDLRETQYF

J gene: TRBJ2-7
D gene: -
V gene: TRBV9
clone size: many
CDR3 DNA: TGTGCCAGCAGCGCCTCAAGGACAGCCGCCTCCTACGAGCAGTACTTC
CDR3 protein: CASSASRTAASYEQYF

J gene: TRBJ2-3
D gene: TRBD2
V gene: TRBV9
clone size: many
CDR3 DNA: TGTGCCAGCAGCGCCACTCTGGCGGGAGGACCCGATACGCAGTATTTT
CDR3 protein: CASSATLAGGPDTQYF

J gene: TRBJ1-2
D gene: TRBD1
V gene: TRBV18
clone size: many
CDR3 DNA: TGTGCCAGCTCAGACGGGGAGGGGGCCTATGGCTACACCTTC
CDR3 protein: CASSDGEGAYGYTF